This T cell receptor (beta chain) originates from a study of T cell responses to AZD1222 COVID-19 vaccine. Using immunoSEQ multiplex PCR, the repertoire was profiled, and TCRdb retains in-frame clones only, with some absent. This sample carries approximately 300,000 clones, 85% to 95% of them seen once, and the ten largest clones take roughly 0.6%. V shed 5 bases and J shed 7 bases, with 10 bases lying between them. This CDR3 is 11 amino acids long. Germline loops: CDR1 SGHTS, CDR2 YDEGEE. The chain links TRBV5-8 to TRBJ2-7, with D hard to call. The receptor was derived from an adult who received the AZD1222 COVID-19 vaccine. The input for sequencing was peripheral blood, taken 28 days after the second AZD1222 dose. The CDR3 DNA sequence: TGTGCCAGCAGTCCTTGGTTTGAGCAGTACTTC. Translated, it gives CASSPWFEQYF.